The rows below give T cell receptor beta chains drawn from one sample of a study of T cells in Graves' hyperthyroidism and ophthalmopathy. TCRdb reprocessed the multiplex PCR reads via MiXCR and lists one record per CDR3 protein. The table records about 700,000 distinct CDR3 sequences, 11% to 15% of them present only once. The sequencing input was blood. These receptors were obtained from a woman aged 18-29 years with Graves' hyperthyroidism. The CDR3 runs from the conserved cysteine through the conserved F or W. The D gene is left open where the match is weak. A row's size may be missing; if present it is once, few, many or a size class.

size	V	J	D	CDR3	DNA
-	TRBV28	TRBJ2-7	-	CASSFGDGEQYF	TGTGCCAGCAGTTTTGGGGACGGCGAGCAGTACTTC
-	TRBV7-9	TRBJ2-5	-	CASTKLDFGGLEETQYF	TGTGCCAGCACCAAACTGGATTTTGGGGGGCTGGAGGAGACCCAGTACTTC
-	TRBV7-2	TRBJ1-2	-	CASSPKNGPNYGYTF	TGTGCCAGCAGCCCGAAAAACGGGCCGAACTATGGCTACACCTTC
many	TRBV12-3/TRBV12-4	TRBJ2-7	-	CASSSRQVKSYEQYF	TGTGCCAGCAGTTCCCGACAGGTAAAATCCTACGAGCAGTACTTC
many	TRBV7-8	TRBJ1-6	-	CASSLADRTHSPLHF	TGTGCCAGCAGCTTAGCCGACAGGACCCATTCACCCCTCCACTTT
-	TRBV12-3/TRBV12-4	TRBJ2-1	TRBD2	CASRASGRAYEQFF	TGTGCCAGCAGGGCTAGCGGGAGAGCATATGAGCAGTTCTTC
many	TRBV7-3	TRBJ2-2	TRBD2	CASSQSGMYGELFF	TGTGCCAGCAGTCAAAGCGGGATGTACGGGGAGCTGTTTTTT
few	TRBV11-2	TRBJ2-3	TRBD1	CASSPRGRVNTDTQYF	TGTGCCAGCAGCCCCAGGGGGCGGGTAAACACAGATACGCAGTATTTT
-	TRBV11-3	TRBJ2-2	TRBD2	CASRLAGGDTGELFF	TGTGCCAGCAGACTAGCGGGAGGGGACACCGGGGAGCTGTTTTTT
few	TRBV6-5	TRBJ1-2	-	CASSYFTVDGYTF	TGTGCCAGCAGTTACTTCACTGTGGACGGCTACACCTTC
few	TRBV20-1	TRBJ2-7	TRBD1	CSARQGGEQYF	TGCAGTGCCAGACAGGGCGGCGAGCAGTACTTC
few	TRBV28	TRBJ1-1	-	CASSLPQAGTEAFF	TGTGCCAGCAGTTTACCCCAGGCGGGCACTGAAGCTTTCTTT
many	TRBV6-5	TRBJ2-7	-	CASSYAGVLYEQYF	TGTGCCAGCAGTTACGCAGGGGTTCTTTACGAGCAGTACTTC
-	TRBV6-5	TRBJ1-1	-	CASSYLSGEGAFF	TGTGCCAGCAGTTACCTCTCCGGGGAAGGAGCTTTCTTT
many	TRBV3-1	TRBJ1-1	-	CASSRSSAGEAFF	TGTGCCAGCAGCAGGTCTTCCGCGGGTGAAGCTTTCTTT
many	TRBV30	TRBJ2-3	-	CAWSDRVPFTDTQYF	TGTGCCTGGAGTGACAGGGTCCCTTTCACAGATACGCAGTATTTT